These 3 T cell receptor beta chains share one sample of origin, sequenced in a study of T cell repertoires in cytomegalovirus infection. TCRdb analysed the reads with MiXCR anew, one entry per CDR3 protein. The sample shows approximately 110,000 distinct CDR3 sequences, roughly two fifths of them seen only once. Which antigens these TCRs recognize remains unknown. This specimen was CD8+ T cells from cultured PBMCs, taken from culture after CMV antigen stimulation. All receptors come from a human donor in good health (CMV status not recorded). Some clones in this sample may be carry-over from other donors' samples.

This clonotype has a handful of counts. The chain is built from TRBV28 and TRBJ2-3; 7 bases map to TRBD1. Looked up from germline, CDR1 is MDHEN and CDR2 is SYDVKM. After removal of 5 bases from V and 0 bases from J, the junction contained 8 bases not matched to a gene. The CDR3 totals 16 residues. CDR3 loop: CASSPPGTASTDTQYF. The CDR3 DNA reads TGTGCCAGCAGTCCACCCGGGACAGCCAGCACAGATACGCAGTATTTT.

This chain connects TRBV4-2 to TRBJ2-1, with TRBD2 matching over 10 bases. Germline-derived CDR1 and CDR2 are LGHNA and YNFKEQ. Trimming cost V 5 bases and J 6 bases; bases outside gene matches: 10. This CDR3 contains 16 residues. The CDR3 coding sequence is TGTGCCAGCAGCTCCCCCCCAGCGGGGGGGCCCAATGAGCAGTTCTTC. Amino acid sequence: CASSSPPAGGPNEQFF.

V usage is TRBV27 and J usage is TRBJ2-1; D gene uncertain. Trimming took off 2 bases at V and 4 bases at J, with 9 bases between the two ends. The CDR3 is 14 residues long. CDR1 and CDR2 (germline): MNHEY, SMNVEV (reference sequence). CDR3 sequence reads: CASSLTQLYNEQFF. The CDR3 nucleotides read TGTGCCAGCAGTTTAACACAGCTATACAATGAGCAGTTCTTC.